This is a list of T cell receptor beta chains from one sample in a study of blood T cell repertoires in COVID-19. Some clones are missing from TCRdb's copy, which holds only in-frame ones; the method was immunoSEQ multiplex PCR. The table shows 270,000 or so clones, with more than 70% occurring only once. Sequenced: peripheral blood. The receptors derive from a woman aged 18-29 years with acute or convalescent COVID-19. CDR3s include the opening cysteine and the closing phenylalanine or tryptophan.

v_gene	j_gene	CDR3aa
TRBV7-2	TRBJ1-4	CASSLVDIGEKLFF
TRBV19	TRBJ1-1	CASSIYAVRGTEAFF
TRBV24-1	TRBJ1-2	CATSDFSYGYTF
TRBV4-2	TRBJ1-2	CASSHDRGRYYGYTF
TRBV5-5	TRBJ2-2	CASLNMGRNTGELFF
TRBV5-6	TRBJ2-7	CASSLVSLYEQYF
TRBV3-1/TRBV3-2	TRBJ2-7	CASSPGQGYEQYF
TRBV4-2	TRBJ2-1	CASSPTGRDEQFF
TRBV6-2/TRBV6-3	TRBJ2-7	CASSYSTSGPYEQYF
TRBV9	TRBJ2-2	CASSVATRGTGLAGGNTGELFF
TRBV5-1	TRBJ1-6	CASSPPLGVDSPLHF
TRBV19	TRBJ1-2	CASTLNQVGLTF
TRBV7-2	TRBJ1-2	CASRPNRDNYGYTF
TRBV2	TRBJ2-7	CAVGGTGSYEQYF
TRBV27	TRBJ2-7	CASSSTSGESYEQYF
TRBV11-2	TRBJ2-7	CASSLEWLAGRTYEQYF
TRBV19	TRBJ2-7	CASSRDSVSYEQYF
TRBV30	TRBJ1-1	CAWSVNSEAFF
TRBV6-5	TRBJ2-1	CASSYNVRDEQFF
TRBV4-3	TRBJ1-2	CASSQNHGQGAGYTF
TRBV18	TRBJ2-7	CASSPSATHYEQYF
TRBV4-1	TRBJ1-5	CASSQVGAGSDPQHF
TRBV7-9	TRBJ1-1	CASSLQGALTEAFF
TRBV4-2	TRBJ2-3	CASSPGGDTQYF
TRBV9	TRBJ1-4	CASSVGLQGDEKLFF
TRBV5-6	TRBJ1-3	CASSLAAGGIGSSGNTIYF
TRBV29-1	TRBJ1-1	CSAGRTEAFF
TRBV11-3	TRBJ2-1	CASSLRPTRDNEQFF
TRBV9	TRBJ2-7	CASSAGLGYEQYF
TRBV6-5	TRBJ1-1	CASSWDSGMNTEAFF
TRBV6-2/TRBV6-3	TRBJ1-1	CASSHQNTEAFF
TRBV27	TRBJ2-1	CASRGSGRRNEQFF
TRBV6-6	TRBJ1-2	CASSGGSNYGYTF
TRBV5-4	TRBJ1-3	CASSLGTSGNTIYF
TRBV30	TRBJ1-6	CAWSVLGAPDSPLHF
TRBV6-6	TRBJ1-1	CASSARGLDTEAFF
TRBV11-2	TRBJ2-7	CASSLEPGLRGSYEQYF
TRBV7-9	TRBJ1-1	CASSFPARPTKNTEAFF
TRBV9	TRBJ2-1	CASTEEGGATNEQFF
TRBV30	TRBJ2-2	CAWRVKPTRRKTGELFF
TRBV3-1/TRBV3-2	TRBJ2-3	CASSQDAGEARTDTQYF
TRBV2	TRBJ2-1	CASSDLASANNEQFF
TRBV6-5	TRBJ2-3	CASSYWTGTSTDTQYF
TRBV24-1	TRBJ2-1	CATSDYTSGITFF
TRBV29-1	TRBJ2-7	CSVASGVGYEQYF
TRBV29-1	TRBJ2-5	CSVGSPQETQYF
TRBV28	TRBJ1-1	CASSAPGQGASEAFF
TRBV6-2/TRBV6-3	TRBJ2-1	CASSPGTPTGTSYLNEQFF
TRBV4-2	TRBJ1-1	CASSQGGSNTEAFF
TRBV3-1/TRBV3-2	TRBJ1-3	CASSMGDSGNTIYF
TRBV10-2	TRBJ2-7	CASTVSGREDEQYF
TRBV27	TRBJ1-5	CASRSLGNQPQHF